The 32 T cell receptor beta chains in this list originate from one sample, sequenced in a study of T-cell memory formation after mild COVID-19. TCRdb reanalysed the 5' RACE reads using MiXCR and keeps one entry per CDR3 protein. In the table there are about 430,000 distinct CDR3 sequences, approximately 24% of which are singletons. The source material was PBMCs or a T cell subset sorted from them (not recorded which). These receptors were obtained from an adult woman who had mild COVID-19 (a few samples of this study predate the infection). Cell type and time point are not known.

In its sample, this clonotype was seen a few times. The rearrangement links TRBV3-1 to TRBJ1-1; possible D gene TRBD1, 6 bases. Deletions cut 1 base from V and 10 bases from J, with 16 bases between. CDR1 LGHDT and CDR2 YNNKEL come from the germline V gene (reference sequence). This CDR3 contains 14 residues. The CDR3 loop reads CASSQATGIQRAFF. The CDR3 nucleotides are TGTGCCAGCAGCCAAGCCACAGGGATTCAGAGAGCTTTCTTT.

This clonotype was seen only a few times. The chain joins TRBV7-9 to TRBJ1-1; 10 nucleotides line up with TRBD1. The CDR3 runs to 14 residues. Trimming cost V 5 bases and J 12 bases; bases outside gene matches: 12. In germline, CDR1 is SEHNR, CDR2 FQNEAQ (reference sequence). CDR3 region: CASSPTDGQGETFF. The CDR3 region has the DNA TGTGCCAGCAGCCCCACGGACGGACAGGGGGAGACTTTCTTT.

V is TRBV25-1 and J is TRBJ2-7, with 10 nucleotides matching TRBD1. CDR1 is MGHDK and CDR2 is SYGVNS in the germline V gene. V was clipped by 3 bases and J by 5 bases; unmatched bases: 4. The CDR3 has 14 residues. The DNA for the CDR3 is TGTGCCAGCAGTGAGTCAGGACAGGGGGACGAGCAGTACTTC. This sequence encodes CASSESGQGDEQYF.

The chain carries TRBV25-1 and TRBJ2-2; no firm D call. Trimming pared 1 base from V and 4 bases from J, leaving 4 bases between. CDR1 is MGHDK, CDR2 SYGVNS, per germline. CDR3 size: 13 residues. CDR3 bases: TGTGCCAGCAGTGAATTGAGCACCGGGGAGCTGTTTTTT. Translated: CASSELSTGELFF.

This sequence joins TRBV6-5 and TRBJ2-2; TRBD1 matches 9 bases. The CDR3 contains 15 residues. In germline, CDR1 is MNHEY, CDR2 SVGAGI. V trimming: 7 bases; J trimming: 7 bases; junction bases outside the gene matches: 10. CDR3 residues: CASKKDRGRVGELFF. The CDR3 DNA follows: TGTGCCAGCAAAAAGGACAGGGGTCGCGTCGGGGAGCTGTTTTTT.

This clonotype has a handful of counts. The genes are TRBV14 and TRBJ1-2; D remains unclear. From germline, CDR1 is SGHDN and CDR2 FVKESK. V lost 1 base and J 1 base, leaving 10 bases between the germline ends. The CDR3 has 15 residues. The CDR3 DNA is TGTGCCAGCAGCCAAGTACACGGCAGTAACTATGGCTACACCTTC. Translated: CASSQVHGSNYGYTF.

This clonotype turned up a few times. The rearrangement joins TRBV12-3 or TRBV12-4 to TRBJ1-6; 7 bases map to TRBD1. Losses at the gene ends were 4 bases for V and 9 bases for J; bases not matched to a gene: 9. CDR3 size: 15 residues. CDR3 sequence reads: CASSSRTGDGSPLHF. For the CDR3, the DNA is TGTGCCAGCAGTTCCCGTACAGGGGACGGTTCACCCCTCCACTTT.

This clonotype occurred a few times. The V and J genes are TRBV12-3 or TRBV12-4 and TRBJ2-7; D uncertain. This CDR3 spans 14 amino acids. V shed 0 bases and J shed 2 bases, with 8 bases lying between them. The CDR3 loop is CASSLAREPYEQYF. As DNA, the CDR3 is TGTGCCAGCAGTTTAGCAAGGGAACCCTACGAGCAGTACTTC.

This chain connects TRBV3-1 to TRBJ1-1, with D perhaps matching TRBD1 (6 bases). The CDR3 length is 17 residues. The germline CDR1 and CDR2 sequences are LGHDT and YNNKEL (reference sequence). V was shortened by 5 bases and J by 1 base, with 20 bases between the two germline ends. The DNA of the CDR3 is TGTGCCAGCAGCTCAAGATATCCGGGGGCGGGGAACACTGAAGCTTTCTTT. Protein: CASSSRYPGAGNTEAFF. Drawing the rest from reference TRBV3-1 and TRBJ1-1, the complete variable domain is DTAVSQTPKYLVTQMGNDKSIKCEQNLGHDTMYWYKQDSKKFLKIMFSYNNKELIINETVPNRFSPKSPDKAHLNLHINSLELGDSAVYFCASSSRYPGAGNTEAFFGQGTRLTVV.

This clonotype was recorded only once. At one boundary the junction diverges from the germline segment, which might be a read error. The gene calls are TRBV12-3 or TRBV12-4 and TRBJ2-1, with D hard to call. The CDR3 contains 18 residues. The CDR3 bases are TGTGCCAGCAGTTCCCCACCCCCCCAGGCGGCCTCCGACAATGAGCAGTTCTTC. Its protein is CASSSPPPQAASDNEQFF.

This clonotype was picked up a small number of times. The V call is TRBV6-2 or TRBV6-3, the J call TRBJ2-7; the match to TRBD2 covers 10 bases. The CDR3 spans 14 residues. The junction had 0 bases not matched to a gene; V was cut back by 0 bases and J by 4 bases. Germline V gives CDR1 MNHEY, CDR2 SVGEGT. CDR3 DNA sequence: TGTGCCAGCAGTTACTCTAGCGGGAGGTACGAGCAGTACTTC. Translated, it gives CASSYSSGRYEQYF.

This clonotype was seen more than once but under ten times. The chain has TRBV7-2 and TRBJ2-5, with a possible D match to TRBD1 (7 bases). This CDR3 spans 14 amino acids. Germline V gene lookup returns CDR1 SGHTA and CDR2 FQGNSA. V lost 5 bases, J lost 2 bases, and 12 bases lay in between. The CDR3 spells CASSPGGLQETQYF. As DNA, the CDR3 is TGTGCCAGCAGCCCAGGGGGACTTCAAGAGACCCAGTACTTC.

This clonotype was seen more than once but under ten times. V is TRBV12-5 and J is TRBJ1-1, with a weak D call TRBD1 (5 bases). This CDR3 has 15 amino acids. Trimming removed 0 bases from V and 5 bases from J, with 13 bases in between. Germline V gene lookup returns CDR1 LGHNT and CDR2 FRNRAP. CDR3 bases: TGTGCTAGTGGTTTGGTAAGGGGAATGATGACTGAAGCTTTCTTT. Protein product: CASGLVRGMMTEAFF.

This clonotype was seen more than once but under ten times. The rearrangement links TRBV20-1 to TRBJ2-7; TRBD1 aligns across 9 bases. Per the germline V gene, CDR1 is DFQATT and CDR2 is SNEGSKA (reference sequence). The V and J ends lost 5 bases and 5 bases, in that order; junction bases with no gene match: 4. The CDR3 sequence is 12 residues long. Here the CDR3 reads CSAYRDRDEQYF. The CDR3 DNA follows: TGCAGTGCTTACCGGGACAGGGACGAGCAGTACTTC.

This clonotype was picked up a small number of times. The CDR3, as DNA: TGTGCCAGCAGCCACGACCCGCCAGGCGCCTACAATGAGCAGTTCTTC. Translated: CASSHDPPGAYNEQFF. This sequence joins TRBV3-1 and TRBJ2-1; D uncertain. Between the trimmed V and J ends, which lost 3 bases and 2 bases, there was a span of 14 bases. This CDR3 comprises 16 residues. CDR1 is LGHDT, CDR2 YNNKEL, per germline (reference sequence).

This clonotype was observed a few times. This chain links TRBV5-1 with TRBJ1-2, with D unresolved. The germline V and J ends were trimmed by 0 bases and 1 base, with 7 bases remaining between them. Germline V lookup: CDR1 SGHRS, CDR2 YFSETQ. There are 14 residues in the CDR3. For the CDR3, the DNA is TGCGCCAGCAGCTTGGAGGAAGGTAACTATGGCTACACCTTC. It translates to CASSLEEGNYGYTF.

This chain uses TRBV5-6 with TRBJ2-1; D not certain. Trimming shortened V by 1 base and J by 3 bases, and 5 bases separated the two germline ends. This CDR3 is built from 13 residues. Germline loops: CDR1 SGHDT, CDR2 YYEEEE. CDR3 sequence: CASSLSVYNEQFF. The CDR3 DNA follows: TGTGCCAGCAGCTTGTCAGTCTACAATGAGCAGTTCTTC.

This clonotype appeared many times. This rearrangement joins TRBV20-1 to TRBJ2-4; D possibly matches TRBD1 or TRBD2 (5 bases each). The germline V gene encodes CDR1 DFQATT and CDR2 SNEGSKA (reference sequence). V dropped 5 bases and J dropped 1 base, with 18 bases sitting between them. The CDR3 runs 16 residues. CDR3 loop: CSASRKGASAKNIQYF. Written as DNA, the CDR3 is TGCAGTGCTTCCCGGAAAGGGGCTAGCGCCAAAAACATTCAGTACTTC.

This clonotype was detected a few times. This rearrangement joins TRBV12-3 or TRBV12-4 to TRBJ1-2; D might be TRBD1 (5 bases). With 5 bases removed from V and 4 bases from J, the gap between germline ends came to 14 bases. The length of the CDR3 is 14 residues. This chain's CDR3 is CASSPHGGVYGYTF. Here the CDR3 DNA reads TGTGCCAGCAGTCCACATGGGGGGGTCTATGGCTACACCTTC.

This clonotype appeared a few times. The chain links TRBV24-1 to TRBJ2-3; no firm D call. V was cut by 0 bases and J by 4 bases, with 16 bases left in between. The CDR3 loop spans 17 amino acids. CDR1 KGHDR and CDR2 SFDVKD come from the germline V gene. The CDR3 nucleotides are TGTGCCACCAGTGATTTGCAAGAAGGGCAGGATCCAGATACGCAGTATTTT. This codes for CATSDLQEGQDPDTQYF.

This clonotype was seen at least ten times. The chain carries TRBV4-2 and TRBJ1-1, with D unresolved. CDR1 is LGHNA, CDR2 YNFKEQ, per germline. V lost 1 base, J lost 0 bases, and 18 bases lay in between. The CDR3 sequence is 18 residues long. The CDR3 sequence is CASSQGRVGPLMNTEAFF. The CDR3 region has the DNA TGTGCCAGCAGCCAAGGGAGGGTTGGACCTCTCATGAACACTGAAGCTTTCTTT.

This clonotype was picked up a small number of times. A much larger clone lies one base from this, so it may be a read error. The chain couples TRBV24-1 to TRBJ2-5; D not certain. The CDR3 is 11 amino acids. CDR1 is KGHDR and CDR2 is SFDVKD in the germline V gene. V lost 7 bases and J 2 bases, leaving 4 bases between the germline ends. The CDR3: CATSQQETQYF. CDR3 coding DNA: TGTGCCACCAGCCAGCAAGAGACCCAGTACTTC.

The chain couples TRBV4-1 to TRBJ2-6, with D perhaps matching TRBD1 (6 bases). V shed 1 base and J shed 0 bases, with 10 bases lying between them. This CDR3 region has 17 residues. CDR1 is MGHRA, CDR2 YSYEKL, per germline. In nucleotides, the CDR3 is TGCGCCAGCAGCCAAGGGACAGCCCGCTCTGGGGCCAACGTCCTGACTTTC. Protein product: CASSQGTARSGANVLTF.

This clonotype was counted once. The chain couples TRBV7-9 to TRBJ1-6, with unresolved D. The CDR3 sequence is 15 residues long. V was cut by 1 base and J by 10 bases, with 14 bases left in between. The V gene's germline CDR1 is SEHNR and CDR2 FQNEAQ (reference sequence). The CDR3 DNA reads as TGTGCCAGCAGCTTAGTAGCCCGACCGGAATCACCCCTCCACTTT. It translates to CASSLVARPESPLHF.

V and J are TRBV5-6 and TRBJ1-2; 7 nucleotides align to TRBD1. Looked up from germline, CDR1 is SGHDT and CDR2 is YYEEEE. This CDR3 is 14 amino acids long. V dropped 3 bases and J dropped 1; count of bases not matched to a gene: 3. Written as DNA, the CDR3 is TGTGCCAGCAGCTGGGGGGACAGTAACTATGGCTACACCTTC. The encoded protein is CASSWGDSNYGYTF.

This clonotype has a single count. The chain recombines TRBV5-6 with TRBJ2-3, with a weak D call TRBD1 (6 bases). Germline CDR1 and CDR2: SGHDT and YYEEEE. CDR3 length: 17 amino acids. V was trimmed by 1 base and J by 3 bases, leaving 18 bases between them. The CDR3 loop is CASSLFSGHITTDTQYF. As DNA, the CDR3 is TGTGCCAGCAGCTTGTTTTCGGGACATATCACGACAGATACGCAGTATTTT. Full variable domain (missing parts from reference TRBV5-6 and TRBJ2-3): DAGVTQSPTHLIKTRGQQVTLRCSPKSGHDTVSWYQQALGQGPQFIFQYYEEEERQRGNFPDRFSGHQFPNYSSELNVNALLLGDSALYLCASSLFSGHITTDTQYFGPGTRLTVL.

The chain couples TRBV12-3 or TRBV12-4 to TRBJ2-1; TRBD2 matches 10 bases. The length of the CDR3 is 20 residues. The V gene end was trimmed by 2 bases and the J gene end by 4 bases; junction bases not matched to a gene: 17. The CDR3 protein is CASSLRFLDSGGPGYNEQFF. The CDR3 region has the DNA TGTGCCAGCAGTTTACGGTTCCTGGATAGCGGGGGGCCGGGGTACAATGAGCAGTTCTTC.

V gene TRBV16 combines with J gene TRBJ2-5; TRBD2 agrees at 7 bases. The trim removed 2 bases at V and 2 bases at J, leaving 11 bases unmatched. The CDR3 spans 17 residues. Looked up from germline, CDR1 is KGHSY and CDR2 is FQNENV. DNA for the CDR3: TGTGCCAGCAGCCAAAGTTATGGCGGGAGTAGACAAGAGACCCAGTACTTC. Protein product: CASSQSYGGSRQETQYF. The entire variable domain, with the rest obtained from reference TRBV16 and TRBJ2-5, is as follows: GEEVAQTPKHLVRGEGQKAKLYCAPIKGHSYVFWYQQVLKNEFKFLISFQNENVFDETGMPKERFSAKCLPNSPCSLEIQATKLEDSAVYFCASSQSYGGSRQETQYFGPGTRLLVL.

This clonotype was seen only a few times. This chain links TRBV12-3 or TRBV12-4 with TRBJ1-3; TRBD1 matches 7 bases. Losses at the gene ends were 5 bases for V and 6 bases for J; bases not matched to a gene: 7. This CDR3 spans 14 amino acids. The CDR3 sequence is CASSRDRDSNTIYF. The CDR3 DNA is TGTGCCAGCAGTCGGGACAGAGATTCAAACACCATATATTTT.

The V call is TRBV2, the J call TRBJ2-3; tentatively, D is TRBD1 (5 bases). Per germline, CDR1 SNHLY and CDR2 FYNNEI. Trimming stripped 7 bases from V and 4 bases from J, with 9 bases between. The CDR3 is made up of 12 amino acids. CDR3 protein: CASKRGADTQYF. The CDR3 DNA reads as TGTGCCAGCAAAAGGGGCGCAGATACGCAGTATTTT. Looking up the rest from reference TRBV2 and TRBJ2-3 gives the full variable domain: EPEVTQTPSHQVTQMGQEVILRCVPISNHLYFYWYRQILGQKVEFLVSFYNNEISEKSEIFDDQFSVERPDGSNFTLKIRSTKLEDSAMYFCASKRGADTQYFGPGTRLTVL.

This clonotype was recorded a few times. The chain joins TRBV9 to TRBJ2-3; D gene ambiguous. From germline, CDR1 is SGDLS and CDR2 YYNGEE. Trimming stripped 4 bases from V and 0 bases from J, with 12 bases between. The CDR3 sequence is 15 residues long. The CDR3 here is CASSYSSFSTDTQYF. The CDR3 DNA reads as TGTGCCAGCAGCTACAGCAGTTTTAGCACAGATACGCAGTATTTT.

The table lists this clonotype with a few counts. Here the CDR3 reads CASSFVGLAGGSNTGELFF. CDR3 DNA: TGCGCCAGCAGCTTCGTCGGACTAGCGGGGGGTTCGAACACCGGGGAGCTGTTTTTT. This chain links TRBV5-1 with TRBJ2-2; 14 bases agree with TRBD2. V gave up 2 bases and J gave up 0 bases; unmatched junction bases: 6. The CDR3 loop spans 19 amino acids. The germline gives CDR1 SGHRS, CDR2 YFSETQ.